The 8 T cell receptor beta chains below were found in one sample sequenced in a study of control samples from healthy donors and cancer patients. Profiling relied on immunoSEQ multiplex PCR, and the TCRdb table lists in-frame clones only, not all of them. The table lists approximately 110,000 clones, around 89% of them singletons. The sequencing input was blood. The receptors come from a woman aged 45 to 65 in good health.

The J gene is TRBJ1-1, the V gene TRBV4-1; D not resolved. V shed 2 bases and J shed 6 bases, with 13 bases lying between them. CDR1 MGHRA and CDR2 YSYEKL come from the germline V gene. The CDR3 covers 14 residues. CDR3 bases: TGCGCCAGCAGCCAACCCAGTATCGGCTCTGAAGCTTTCTTT. Encoded protein: CASSQPSIGSEAFF.

The rearrangement uses TRBV11-2 and TRBJ1-2, with 10 nucleotides matching TRBD1. This CDR3 is 14 amino acids long. Germline V gives CDR1 SGHAT, CDR2 FQNNGV. V shed 1 base and J 8 bases; nucleotides not matched to a gene: 4. DNA for the CDR3: TGTGCCAGCAGCTTAGCCCGACAGGGGGCGGGCTACACCTTC. Residues: CASSLARQGAGYTF.

The rearrangement links TRBV19 to TRBJ2-4; D not resolved. Trimming took 3 bases from V and 0 from J, leaving 15 bases between them. This CDR3 is 17 amino acids long. Per germline, CDR1 LNHDA and CDR2 SQIVND (reference sequence). In nucleotides, the CDR3 is TGTGCCAGTAGTATTCTAGATCGCGTACTAGCCAAAAACATTCAGTACTTC. The encoded protein is CASSILDRVLAKNIQYF.

The table lists this clone with a few counts. The chain has TRBV5-6 and TRBJ1-5; 9 bases are a match to TRBD1. CDR1 and CDR2 (germline): SGHDT, YYEEEE. The CDR3 covers 16 residues. Trimming cost V 5 bases and J 2 bases; bases outside gene matches: 8. The CDR3 is CASRRTGGAGNQPQHF. CDR3 nucleotide sequence: TGTGCCAGCAGACGAACAGGGGGCGCGGGCAATCAGCCCCAGCATTTT.

The chain is built from TRBV30 and TRBJ1-2; 8 bases align to TRBD1. Germline V gene lookup returns CDR1 GTSNPN and CDR2 SVGIG (reference sequence). V dropped 7 bases and J dropped 2; count of bases not matched to a gene: 12. This CDR3 contains 15 residues. This CDR3 is CASDRGDPGNYGYTF. The CDR3 DNA reads as TGTGCCTCAGACAGGGGCGATCCGGGGAACTATGGCTACACCTTC.

This chain links TRBV15 with TRBJ1-1; unclear D gene. The CDR3 totals 14 residues. The V gene lost 0 bases and the J gene lost 5 bases, with 10 bases spanning the gap. CDR1 is LNHNV, CDR2 YYDKDF, per germline (reference sequence). CDR3 residues: CATSRDGWMTEAFF. The CDR3 DNA follows: TGTGCCACCAGCAGAGACGGATGGATGACTGAAGCTTTCTTT.

The chain is built from TRBV7-9 and TRBJ1-2, with TRBD1 as a possible D gene (5 bases). Deletions cut 5 bases from V and 5 bases from J, with 18 bases between. CDR3 length equals 15 residues. Per germline, CDR1 SEHNR and CDR2 FQNEAQ (reference sequence). CDR3 nucleotides: TGTGCCAGCAGCCCCCCCTCCGGGACCGCGTATGGCTACACCTTC. This sequence encodes CASSPPSGTAYGYTF.

This chain uses TRBV7-3 with TRBJ1-2; D unclear. The ends were cut back, 2 bases at V and 5 bases at J, with 27 bases in the middle. Germline CDR1 reads SGHTA; CDR2 reads FQGTGA. This CDR3 is 19 amino acids long. The CDR3 loop is CASSLGRGILSEKCYGYTF. CDR3 coding DNA: TGTGCCAGCAGCTTAGGTCGAGGCATTCTCAGCGAGAAGTGTTATGGCTACACCTTC.